This TCR beta chain emerged from a study of shared clonotypes between healthy human individuals. Germline V gene data show CDR1 as SNHLY and CDR2 as FYNNEI. This CDR3 is 13 amino acids long. The V end lost 1 base, the J end lost 7 bases, and 5 bases lay between the germline ends. Every subset's genomic DNA went evenly onto several immunoSEQ plates. Sequencing was performed with immunoSEQ multiplex PCR; in TCRdb, only in-frame clones are kept and a portion is missing. The data show hundreds of thousands of clones, approximately 79% seen once. This receptor was identified in a woman in her thirties in good health. Sequencing was carried out using memory CD4+ T cells sorted from blood. Subset meaning: CD45RA-negative fraction. This sequence joins TRBV2 and TRBJ1-6; D gene ambiguous. The CDR3 DNA sequence: TGTGCCAGCAGTGAAGGAAGGAATTCACCCCTCCACTTT. This codes for CASSEGRNSPLHF.